The T cell receptor (beta chain) under discussion was sequenced for a study of graft-versus-host responses after intestinal transplantation. For the study at large: Grafts that recipients had were multivisceral, liver-intestinal, or isolated intestinal transplants.

Libraries were prepared by immunoSEQ multiplex PCR; TCRdb keeps only in-frame clonotypes and omits some of them. The sample lists tens of thousands of clones, roughly 87% seen once, with about 15% in the top ten. Findings and limits, study-wide: Researchers found GvH clones in recipient marrow, and some showed up first in ileum or blood. Among circulating GvH clones, peak levels were associated with early post-transplant declines in HvG clones.

Details on this clone: The antigen is unknown.

Germline loops: CDR1 SGHVS, CDR2 FNYEAQ. This CDR3 is 17 amino acids long. Deletions cut 5 bases from V and 3 bases from J, with 20 bases between. The sequence derives from a human donor who received an intestinal transplant. Specimen: unstimulated CD8+ T cells sorted from spleen or lymph node cells, collected before intestinal transplant. V and J are TRBV7-6 and TRBJ1-3; perhaps TRBD1 as D (5 bases). The CDR3 sequence is CASSHPGRDHYGNTIYF. As DNA, the CDR3 is TGTGCCAGCAGCCACCCTGGCAGGGACCATTATGGAAACACCATATATTTT. The entire variable domain, with the rest obtained from reference TRBV7-6 and TRBJ1-3, is as follows: GAGVSQSPRYKVTKRGQDVALRCDPISGHVSLYWYRQALGQGPEFLTYFNYEAQQDKSGLPNDRFSAERPEGSISTLTIQRTEQRDSAMYRCASSHPGRDHYGNTIYFGEGSWLTVV.